The 16 T cell receptor beta chains given below trace back to one sample, sequenced in a study of blood T cell repertoires in COVID-19. The repertoire was sequenced with immunoSEQ multiplex PCR; TCRdb's copy has only in-frame clones and lacks some. Found here are 90,000 to 100,000 clones, 70% to 80% of them singletons; the top ten hold approximately 24%. The material sequenced was peripheral blood. These receptors were taken from a man in his 70s with acute or convalescent COVID-19.

A single count supports this clone. The V and J genes are TRBV7-3 and TRBJ2-7, with 8 nucleotides matching TRBD1. CDR3 length: 14 residues. From germline, CDR1 is SGHTA and CDR2 FQGTGA. V was clipped by 4 bases and J by 6 bases; unmatched bases: 8. Here the CDR3 DNA reads TGTGCCAGCAGCTCAGGACAGGGAGGCGTCGAGCAGTACTTC. It yields the protein CASSSGQGGVEQYF.

Of note for this clone: One end of the junction does not line up with germline, which may come from a read error. The chain couples TRBV28 to TRBJ1-4, with D possibly TRBD1 on 5 matching bases. The length of the CDR3 is 11 residues. Germline V gene lookup returns CDR1 MDHEN and CDR2 SYDVKM. DNA for the CDR3: TGTGCCAGCAGTTTGGAGGGGCAGGCAGTTTTT. It translates to CASSLEGQAVF.

The chain joins TRBV6-2 or TRBV6-3 to TRBJ2-2; 11 bases agree with TRBD1. Germline V gene sequence: CDR1 MNHEY, CDR2 SVGEGT. The CDR3 has 15 residues. V trimming: 5 bases; J trimming: 3 bases; junction bases outside the gene matches: 2. The CDR3 loop reads CASSRDRGYTGELFF. The CDR3 DNA is TGTGCCAGCAGTCGGGACAGGGGGTACACCGGGGAGCTGTTTTTT.

The V gene is TRBV1, the J gene TRBJ2-7; the tabulated D call, TRBD2, remains unverified against the DNA. TRBV1 is assigned pseudogene status. The CDR3 runs to 15 residues. The CDR3 DNA reads TGCACCAGCAGCCCGACAGCGGGAGGGGTCTACGAGCAGTACTTC. Its protein is CTSSPTAGGVYEQYF.

The chain is built from TRBV7-2 and TRBJ2-3, with 10 bases that match TRBD2. The ends lost 2 bases at V and 3 bases at J; junction bases unmatched: 5. Germline V gene sequence: CDR1 SGHTA, CDR2 FQGNSA. This CDR3 is built from 16 residues. The CDR3 is CASSLFLAGATDTQYF. The CDR3 nucleotides read TGTGCCAGCAGCTTATTCCTAGCGGGAGCGACAGATACGCAGTATTTT.

J is TRBJ2-1 and V is TRBV5-1; a weak D match, TRBD1 (5 bases). The CDR3 contains 14 residues. The V gene lost 0 bases and the J gene lost 7 bases, with 11 bases spanning the gap. Per the germline V gene, CDR1 is SGHRS and CDR2 is YFSETQ. CDR3 protein: CASSLGSGWNEQFF. DNA of the CDR3: TGCGCCAGCAGCTTGGGGTCAGGGTGGAATGAGCAGTTCTTC.

The chain has TRBV6-4 and TRBJ2-7; weak D call: TRBD1 (6 bases). The germline V and J ends were trimmed by 3 bases and 5 bases, with 11 bases remaining between them. The V gene's germline CDR1 is MRHNA and CDR2 SNTAGT. The CDR3 length is 13 residues. The DNA of the CDR3 is TGTGCCAGCAGTGATTTTGCAGGGGACGAGCAGTACTTC. As protein: CASSDFAGDEQYF.

The rearrangement joins TRBV25-1 to TRBJ1-2; 8 nucleotides line up with TRBD1. Germline V lookup: CDR1 MGHDK, CDR2 SYGVNS. After removal of 4 bases from V and 1 base from J, the junction contained 5 bases not matched to a gene. CDR3 length equals 15 residues. The CDR3 DNA reads as TGTGCCAGCAGTGCCAACAGGGGGGGTAACTATGGCTACACCTTC. Residues: CASSANRGGNYGYTF.

This clone occurred many times. This chain uses TRBV19 with TRBJ2-1; 9 nucleotides match TRBD2. J gave up 0 bases and V 4 bases, and 7 bases lay outside the gene matches. CDR3 length: 17 amino acids. Germline V gene sequence: CDR1 LNHDA, CDR2 SQIVND (reference sequence). CDR3 in DNA: TGTGCCAGTAGTAGGCCCCCTAGCGGGATCTCCTACAATGAGCAGTTCTTC. Translation: CASSRPPSGISYNEQFF. Combining the CDR3 with reference TRBV19 and TRBJ2-1 gives the whole variable domain DGGITQSPKYLFRKEGQNVTLSCEQNLNHDAMYWYRQDPGQGLRLIYYSQIVNDFQKGDIAEGYSVSREKKESFPLTVTSAQKNPTAFYLCASSRPPSGISYNEQFFGPGTRLTVL.

The chain combines TRBV4-3 with TRBJ2-1; 15 bases align to TRBD2. J gave up 7 bases and V 0 bases, and 4 bases lay outside the gene matches. Germline V lookup: CDR1 LGHNA, CDR2 YSLEER. There are 17 residues in the CDR3. Here the CDR3 DNA reads TGCGCCAGCAGCCAAGATCTTGGGACTAGCGGGAGGAATGAGCAGTTCTTC. Encoded protein: CASSQDLGTSGRNEQFF.

The rearrangement links TRBV19 to TRBJ1-5; TRBD1 matches 7 bases. The germline gives CDR1 LNHDA, CDR2 SQIVND (reference sequence). Germline trimming cut 9 bases from V and 4 bases from J; bases unmatched to any gene: 15. This CDR3 is built from 16 residues. The CDR3 protein is CASSGQTVGRNQPQHF. The CDR3 DNA follows: TGTGCCAGCTCGGGACAGACTGTTGGGAGGAATCAGCCCCAGCATTTT. Complete variable domain (other parts from reference TRBV19 and TRBJ1-5): DGGITQSPKYLFRKEGQNVTLSCEQNLNHDAMYWYRQDPGQGLRLIYYSQIVNDFQKGDIAEGYSVSREKKESFPLTVTSAQKNPTAFYLCASSGQTVGRNQPQHFGDGTRLSIL.

V gene TRBV4-3 combines with J gene TRBJ1-6; D possibly corresponds to TRBD1 (6 bases). V was shortened by 6 bases and J by 7 bases, with 16 bases between the two germline ends. The germline V gene has CDR1 LGHNA and CDR2 YSLEER. The CDR3 runs 15 residues. DNA for the CDR3: TGCGCCAGCAGGACGGGTGGACAGTCAAATTCACCCCTCCACTTT. As protein: CASRTGGQSNSPLHF.

This rearrangement joins TRBV28 to TRBJ1-3; D unresolved. CDR1 MDHEN and CDR2 SYDVKM come from the germline V gene. V was cut by 6 bases and J by 0 bases, with 6 bases left in between. The CDR3 runs to 13 residues. The CDR3 sequence: CASSLFSGNTIYF. CDR3 coding DNA: TGTGCCAGCAGCTTGTTCTCTGGAAACACCATATATTTT.

J is TRBJ1-2 and V is TRBV25-1, with 10 positions matching TRBD1. J lost 6 bases, V lost 5 bases, and 9 bases had no gene match. The CDR3 extends over 15 amino acids. Germline-derived CDR1 and CDR2 are MGHDK and SYGVNS. CDR3 sequence reads: CASSLSGTGVNGYTF. The CDR3 DNA follows: TGTGCCAGCAGTCTGTCCGGGACAGGGGTGAATGGCTACACCTTC.

This clone was observed many times. The chain carries TRBV18 and TRBJ1-1; 11 bases map to TRBD1. The CDR3 extends over 17 amino acids. CDR1 is KGHSH, CDR2 LQKENI, per germline. After removal of 3 bases from V and 2 bases from J, the junction contained 8 bases not matched to a gene. The DNA of the CDR3 is TGTGCCAGCTCACCCGCGGGGACAGGGGGGGGAAACACTGAAGCTTTCTTT. Translated: CASSPAGTGGGNTEAFF.

The rearrangement links TRBV24-1 to TRBJ1-5, with 7 bases identical to TRBD1. The CDR3 covers 15 residues. V dropped 9 bases and J dropped 3; count of bases not matched to a gene: 10. The germline V gene has CDR1 KGHDR and CDR2 SFDVKD. DNA of the CDR3: TGTGCCACCCAGGATAACAGGGGACCCAATCAGCCCCAGCATTTT. Its protein is CATQDNRGPNQPQHF.